This is a list of T cell receptor beta chains from one sample in a study of T cell changes during pregnancy in multiple sclerosis. Here immunoSEQ multiplex PCR was the method, and the copy in TCRdb shows in-frame clones only, minus some. Of just over 55,000 clones in the sample, around 90% were seen once. Sequences were derived from peripheral blood, sampled after pregnancy. The origin of the receptors is a female donor in good health, enrolled as a control in a pregnancy study. The CDR3 runs from the conserved cysteine through the conserved F or W. The order of the fields is V gene, clone size, D gene, J gene, CDR3 DNA, CDR3 protein. A D gene is named only where the DNA matches it firmly. Clone size is stated in some rows and not others, as once, few, many or a class when expanded.

v_gene: TRBV6-5
abundance: .
d_gene: TRBD1
j_gene: TRBJ1-1
CDR3nt: TGTGCCAGCACCCAGTGGGACAGGAACACTGAAGCTTTCTTT
CDR3aa: CASTQWDRNTEAFF

v_gene: TRBV6-5
abundance: .
d_gene: .
j_gene: TRBJ1-4
CDR3nt: TGTGCCAGCAGTTTTACCAGGTCCCAAGATGAAAAACTGTTTTTT
CDR3aa: CASSFTRSQDEKLFF

v_gene: TRBV7-2
abundance: .
d_gene: TRBD1
j_gene: TRBJ1-1
CDR3nt: TGTGCCAGCACACCTATGGGACAGGGGGAGACTGAAGCTTTCTTT
CDR3aa: CASTPMGQGETEAFF

v_gene: TRBV19
abundance: .
d_gene: .
j_gene: TRBJ1-5
CDR3nt: TGTGCCAGTAGTTTGGGGGGTTTCAATCAGCCCCAGCATTTT
CDR3aa: CASSLGGFNQPQHF

v_gene: TRBV4-3
abundance: once
d_gene: TRBD1
j_gene: TRBJ2-7
CDR3nt: TGCGCCAGCAGCCAAGAGGGCAGGGGGCACTACGAGCAGTACTTC
CDR3aa: CASSQEGRGHYEQYF

v_gene: TRBV9
abundance: .
d_gene: TRBD2
j_gene: TRBJ2-1
CDR3nt: TGTGCCAGCAGCGTAGCGGTAGCGGGAGGGAATGAGCAGTTCTTC
CDR3aa: CASSVAVAGGNEQFF

v_gene: TRBV9
abundance: .
d_gene: .
j_gene: TRBJ1-4
CDR3nt: TGTGCCAGCAGCGTAGATAGGGAGGAAAAACTGTTTTTT
CDR3aa: CASSVDREEKLFF

v_gene: TRBV5-1
abundance: .
d_gene: .
j_gene: TRBJ2-3
CDR3nt: TGCGCCAGCAGCACCCGCCCAGCGACGGGAGATACGCAGTATTTT
CDR3aa: CASSTRPATGDTQYF

v_gene: TRBV28
abundance: once
d_gene: .
j_gene: TRBJ2-5
CDR3nt: TGTGCCAGCAGCCCTACCGGCGCGCCGGGGGAGACCCAGTACTTC
CDR3aa: CASSPTGAPGETQYF

v_gene: TRBV25-1
abundance: .
d_gene: TRBD2
j_gene: TRBJ2-1
CDR3nt: TGTGCCAGCGCCGGAGGGACTAGCGTCTACAATGAGCAGTTCTTC
CDR3aa: CASAGGTSVYNEQFF

v_gene: TRBV13
abundance: .
d_gene: TRBD2
j_gene: TRBJ2-1
CDR3nt: TGTGCCAGCAGCCGTCGAGAGCGGGAGCCTTTTGCTGAGCAGTTCTTC
CDR3aa: CASSRREREPFAEQFF

v_gene: TRBV5-1
abundance: .
d_gene: TRBD2
j_gene: TRBJ2-3
CDR3nt: TGCGCCAGCAGCTTCGGAGGGAGGGCGGGTGATACGCAGTATTTT
CDR3aa: CASSFGGRAGDTQYF

v_gene: TRBV28
abundance: once
d_gene: .
j_gene: TRBJ1-2
CDR3nt: TGTGCCAGCAGTTTTAGTCGCCTCCACTATGGCTACACCTTC
CDR3aa: CASSFSRLHYGYTF

v_gene: TRBV9
abundance: once
d_gene: TRBD1
j_gene: TRBJ1-5
CDR3nt: TGTGCCAGCAGCGCTACAGGGGGCAATCAGCCCCAGCATTTT
CDR3aa: CASSATGGNQPQHF

v_gene: TRBV5-1
abundance: .
d_gene: TRBD2
j_gene: TRBJ2-7
CDR3nt: TGCGCCAGCAGCTTGGCTAGCGGGGGGGCCGACGAGCAGTACTTC
CDR3aa: CASSLASGGADEQYF

v_gene: TRBV7-2
abundance: once
d_gene: .
j_gene: TRBJ2-1
CDR3nt: TGTGCCAGCAGCTTCTATAATGAGCAGTTCTTC
CDR3aa: CASSFYNEQFF

v_gene: TRBV6-5
abundance: .
d_gene: .
j_gene: TRBJ2-7
CDR3nt: TGTGCCAGCAGTACACTAAGGACAAACGGACACGAGCAGTACTTC
CDR3aa: CASSTLRTNGHEQYF

v_gene: TRBV7-3
abundance: .
d_gene: .
j_gene: TRBJ2-7
CDR3nt: TGTGCCAGCAGCTTAACTCACGCCAGCGACGAGCAGTACTTC
CDR3aa: CASSLTHASDEQYF

v_gene: TRBV7-9
abundance: .
d_gene: .
j_gene: TRBJ2-7
CDR3nt: TGTGCCAGCAGCTTAGCGCCCAGGGCTTTCGAGCAGTACTTC
CDR3aa: CASSLAPRAFEQYF

v_gene: TRBV29-1
abundance: once
d_gene: TRBD1
j_gene: TRBJ1-1
CDR3nt: TGCAGCGTTGCGCAGGGGGCGAACACTGAAGCTTTCTTT
CDR3aa: CSVAQGANTEAFF

v_gene: TRBV2
abundance: .
d_gene: TRBD1
j_gene: TRBJ2-7
CDR3nt: TGTGCCAGCATTCCGGGACAGGGGGTCTACGAGCAGTACTTC
CDR3aa: CASIPGQGVYEQYF

v_gene: TRBV11-1
abundance: .
d_gene: TRBD1
j_gene: TRBJ2-7
CDR3nt: TGTGCCAGCAGCCCCGACAGGGAGAGGGGCTACGAGCAGTACTTC
CDR3aa: CASSPDRERGYEQYF

v_gene: TRBV9
abundance: .
d_gene: TRBD1
j_gene: TRBJ2-1
CDR3nt: TGTGCCAGCAGCGTAGCTACGAGGACAGGGGGCGATGAGCAGTTCTTC
CDR3aa: CASSVATRTGGDEQFF

v_gene: TRBV6-5
abundance: .
d_gene: TRBD1
j_gene: TRBJ1-3
CDR3nt: TGTGCCAGCAGTTCAACAGGGGGCGGAAACACCATATATTTT
CDR3aa: CASSSTGGGNTIYF

v_gene: TRBV5-5
abundance: .
d_gene: .
j_gene: TRBJ2-2
CDR3nt: TGTGCCAGCAGAGTGGTGGGGGGGCCCGGGGAGCTGTTTTTT
CDR3aa: CASRVVGGPGELFF

v_gene: TRBV25-1
abundance: .
d_gene: .
j_gene: TRBJ1-4
CDR3nt: TGTGCCAGCAGTGAGGGCAGCACAATGGCTAATGAAAAACTGTTTTTT
CDR3aa: CASSEGSTMANEKLFF

v_gene: TRBV7-3
abundance: .
d_gene: TRBD1
j_gene: TRBJ2-7
CDR3nt: TGTGCCAGCAGCTTAAACGGGGCAGGGGGAGCCTACGAGCAGTACTTC
CDR3aa: CASSLNGAGGAYEQYF

v_gene: TRBV5-1
abundance: .
d_gene: TRBD1
j_gene: TRBJ2-5
CDR3nt: TGCGCCAGCAGCTTGGCCAGGGGGCGGGGAGAGACCCAGTACTTC
CDR3aa: CASSLARGRGETQYF

v_gene: TRBV19
abundance: .
d_gene: TRBD1
j_gene: TRBJ2-4
CDR3nt: TGTGCCAGTAGGGGGGACAGAACAGCCAAAAACATTCAGTACTTC
CDR3aa: CASRGDRTAKNIQYF

v_gene: TRBV7-3
abundance: .
d_gene: .
j_gene: TRBJ1-1
CDR3nt: TGTGCCAGCAGTTCCCAGGTGGGGGGAAACACTGAAGCTTTCTTT
CDR3aa: CASSSQVGGNTEAFF

v_gene: TRBV19
abundance: .
d_gene: .
j_gene: TRBJ1-3
CDR3nt: TGTGCCAGTAGTATAGGAGGATTCGGAAACACCATATATTTT
CDR3aa: CASSIGGFGNTIYF

v_gene: TRBV1
abundance: .
d_gene: .
j_gene: TRBJ2-3
CDR3nt: TGCACCAGCAGCCAAGACAGCGGGAGGGTCACAGATACGCAGTATTTT
CDR3aa: CTSSQDSGRVTDTQYF

v_gene: TRBV7-3
abundance: .
d_gene: TRBD2
j_gene: TRBJ2-2
CDR3nt: TGTGCCAGCAGCCTGCGACTAGCGGGGACCGGGGAGCTGTTTTTT
CDR3aa: CASSLRLAGTGELFF

v_gene: TRBV27
abundance: .
d_gene: .
j_gene: TRBJ2-5
CDR3nt: TGTGCCAGCAGTCCCTGGGACAAGATCCAAGAGACCCAGTACTTC
CDR3aa: CASSPWDKIQETQYF

v_gene: TRBV4-1
abundance: .
d_gene: TRBD2
j_gene: TRBJ2-4
CDR3nt: TGCGCCAGCAGCCAAGATGATGGACTAGCGGGGGACAACATTCAGTACTTC
CDR3aa: CASSQDDGLAGDNIQYF

v_gene: TRBV19
abundance: .
d_gene: TRBD1
j_gene: TRBJ1-2
CDR3nt: TGTGCCAGTAAGCGTTCTCCTGGACAGGGATCTGGAGGATACTATGGCTACACCTTC
CDR3aa: CASKRSPGQGSGGYYGYTF

v_gene: TRBV7-2
abundance: .
d_gene: .
j_gene: TRBJ1-1
CDR3nt: TGTGCCAGCAGCTTAGCTGGTCGCACAGAAGCTTTCTTT
CDR3aa: CASSLAGRTEAFF

v_gene: TRBV27
abundance: .
d_gene: TRBD2
j_gene: TRBJ2-1
CDR3nt: TGTGCCAGCAGTTTATACGGTAGCGGGAGCAAATACAATGAGCAGTTCTTC
CDR3aa: CASSLYGSGSKYNEQFF

v_gene: TRBV30
abundance: .
d_gene: .
j_gene: TRBJ2-1
CDR3nt: TGTGCCCGAGCAGGACTTTACAACAATGAGCAGTTCTTC
CDR3aa: CARAGLYNNEQFF

v_gene: TRBV19
abundance: .
d_gene: TRBD1
j_gene: TRBJ1-2
CDR3nt: TGTGCCAGTAGTTTTAACAGGGGGCCAGGGTATGGCTACACCTTC
CDR3aa: CASSFNRGPGYGYTF

v_gene: TRBV7-3
abundance: .
d_gene: TRBD2
j_gene: TRBJ2-1
CDR3nt: TGTGCCTCCGGAACCGGGACTAGCGTATACAATGAGCAGTTCTTC
CDR3aa: CASGTGTSVYNEQFF

v_gene: TRBV6-5
abundance: .
d_gene: .
j_gene: TRBJ2-1
CDR3nt: TGTGCCAGCAGTGTCGGGGTTTACAATGAGCAGTTCTTC
CDR3aa: CASSVGVYNEQFF